This T cell receptor (beta chain) was recovered during a study of T cell responses to AZD1222 COVID-19 vaccine. The ends were cut back, 4 bases at V and 3 bases at J, with 18 bases in the middle. Germline values: CDR1 MNHNY, CDR2 SVGAGI (reference sequence). The CDR3 length is 16 residues. Sequenced by immunoSEQ multiplex PCR; TCRdb stores in-frame clones only, minus some. The sample includes 150,000 or so clones, about 91% of them seen just once. The input for sequencing was peripheral blood, taken on day 0 of AZD1222 vaccination. The chain recombines TRBV6-6 with TRBJ1-2; D is perhaps TRBD1 (5 bases). The sequence was obtained from an adult in good health. This CDR3 is CASSSNPVRGDYGYTF. In DNA, the CDR3 is TGTGCCAGCAGTTCCAATCCTGTAAGGGGCGACTATGGCTACACCTTC.